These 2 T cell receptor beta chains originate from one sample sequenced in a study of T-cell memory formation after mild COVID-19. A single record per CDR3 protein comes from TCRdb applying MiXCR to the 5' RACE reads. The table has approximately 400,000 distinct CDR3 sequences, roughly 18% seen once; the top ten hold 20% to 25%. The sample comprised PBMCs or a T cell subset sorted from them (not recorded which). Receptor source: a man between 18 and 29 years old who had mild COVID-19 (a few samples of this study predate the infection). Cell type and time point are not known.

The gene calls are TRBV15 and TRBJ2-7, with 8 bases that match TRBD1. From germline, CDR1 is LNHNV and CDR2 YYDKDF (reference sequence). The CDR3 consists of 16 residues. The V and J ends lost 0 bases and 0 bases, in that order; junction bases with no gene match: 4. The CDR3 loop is CATSRERQGSSYEQYV. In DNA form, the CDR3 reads TGTGCCACCAGCAGAGAGAGACAGGGGAGCTCCTACGAGCAGTACGTC.

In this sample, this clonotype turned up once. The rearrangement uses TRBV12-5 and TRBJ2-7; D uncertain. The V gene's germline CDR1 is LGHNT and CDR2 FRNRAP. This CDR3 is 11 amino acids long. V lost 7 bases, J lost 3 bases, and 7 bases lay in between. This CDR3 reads CASAKNYEQYF. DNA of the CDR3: TGTGCTAGTGCTAAAAACTACGAGCAGTACTTC.